This TCR beta chain was obtained from a study of T cells after yellow fever vaccination. Study findings and constraints: At around 95% for CD4 and 70% to 90% for CD8, most primary-vaccination clones showed up again after the booster.

As concerns this clonotype: The antigen remains unidentified.

Germline CDR1 and CDR2: SGHTA and FQGNSA. This CDR3 comprises 15 residues. V gave up 5 bases and J gave up 10 bases; unmatched junction bases: 10. TCRdb reanalysed the 5' RACE reads using MiXCR and keeps one entry per CDR3 protein. Here the sample spans about 430,000 distinct CDR3 sequences, 18% being singletons. The receptor comes from a young man who received the YFV17D yellow fever vaccine. This sample comprised PBMCs, obtained before the yellow fever booster vaccination. The chain employs TRBV7-2 and TRBJ1-4, with 10 bases that match TRBD1. CDR3 in amino acids: CASSPPGTGVGKLFF. CDR3 coding DNA: TGTGCCAGCAGCCCCCCGGGGACAGGGGTGGGAAAACTGTTTTTT.